Following are 7 T cell receptor beta chains from one sample sequenced in a study of response to subunit inactivated influenza vaccine. TCRdb analysed the RT-PCR reads with MiXCR anew, one entry per CDR3 protein. The sample records over 450,000 distinct CDR3 sequences, approximately 12% being singletons. Source: PBMCs from blood, taken more than 35 days after vaccination. The receptors were gathered from a man between 50 and 59 years old who received an inactivated influenza vaccine.

The rearrangement uses TRBV2 and TRBJ2-6; D is undetermined. This CDR3 region has 19 residues. Per the germline V gene, CDR1 is SNHLY and CDR2 is FYNNEI. The CDR3 loop is CTCSLLHLWSGAGANVLTF. Written as DNA, the CDR3 is TGTACCTGCAGTTTATTACATCTATGGTCTGGGGCTGGGGCCAACGTCCTGACTTTC.

The gene calls are TRBV7-9 and TRBJ2-1, with 10 positions matching TRBD2. The germline V gene has CDR1 SEHNR and CDR2 FQNEAQ (reference sequence). This CDR3 has 12 amino acids. Trimming took 8 bases from V and 10 from J; bases not matched to a gene: 5. Written as DNA, the CDR3 is TGTGCCAGCCGCAGCGGGGGGGAAGAGCAGTTCTTC. Its protein product is CASRSGGEEQFF.

This clonotype has only a few counts. V usage is TRBV5-1 and J usage is TRBJ2-3, with TRBD2 matching 9 bases. This CDR3 contains 16 residues. The germline V gene has CDR1 SGHRS and CDR2 YFSETQ. V was clipped by 4 bases and J by 4 bases; unmatched bases: 10. CDR3 DNA: TGCGCCAGCAGCCCTGGTGCGGGAGGGCCCTCAGATACGCAGTATTTT. Its translation is CASSPGAGGPSDTQYF.

The V gene is TRBV10-3, the J gene TRBJ2-3; 8 bases match TRBD2. In germline, CDR1 is ENHRY, CDR2 SYGVKD. The J segment lost 1 base and the V segment lost 7 bases, leaving 4 bases of the junction unmatched. This CDR3 is built from 14 residues. CDR3 region: CAIKREHGTDTQYF. The DNA of the CDR3 is TGTGCCATCAAGCGGGAGCACGGCACAGATACGCAGTATTTT.

V and J are TRBV12-3 or TRBV12-4 and TRBJ2-5; 13 positions match TRBD2. The CDR3 runs to 17 residues. V gave up 5 bases and J gave up 2 bases; unmatched junction bases: 8. CDR3 DNA: TGTGCCAGCAGTCCCCGGACTAGCGGGGGATATCAAGAGACCCAGTACTTC. Encoded protein: CASSPRTSGGYQETQYF.

This chain joins TRBV6-1 and TRBJ1-1; D is undetermined. V lost 6 bases and J lost 2, with 13 bases in between. The CDR3 is 14 amino acids. CDR1 and CDR2 (germline): MNHNS, SASEGT. CDR3 DNA: TGTGCCAGCAGAATCACGGACGACAACACTGAAGCTTTCTTT. Its protein is CASRITDDNTEAFF.

The chain couples TRBV12-3 or TRBV12-4 to TRBJ1-5; 7 bases map to TRBD1. This CDR3 region has 15 residues. The junction had 5 bases not matched to a gene; V was cut back by 2 bases and J by 4 bases. DNA of the CDR3: TGTGCCAGCAGTTTATCGGGACAGACAAATCAGCCCCAGCATTTT. Its translation: CASSLSGQTNQPQHF.